This TCR beta chain was sequenced for a study of tumor-infiltrating lymphocytes in primary liver carcinoma. Study summary: Staged T1-T3 N0M0, the tumors had sizes that ranged from about 4.2 to 11 cm across. Samples returned roughly 3.5 to 7.5 million productive TCRbeta reads each. Read depth did not differ significantly between tissue types. Whole-study findings and limits: Bulk unsorted sampling precluded comparing CD4+ and CD8+ repertoires.

The authors took blood RNA from unsorted whole blood and also extracted germline DNA. Patients had chronic HBV infection and were treatment-naive. In the case of this clonotype: Its target is unknown. The junction departs from germline at one end; a sequencing error may be responsible.

This CDR3 region has 15 residues. The V gene's germline CDR1 is LGHNA and CDR2 YSLEER. Making TCR beta cDNA involved approximately 530 ng total RNA and a constant-region primer. For TCR beta, libraries were produced by three nested multiplex PCR rounds using slightly modified ARM-PCR. Each of the first two PCR rounds ran about 9 cycles with TRBV1-TRBV30 forward and C-beta reverse primers. TCRdb fed the multiplex PCR reads into MiXCR, producing one record per CDR3 protein. The sample carries 250,000 to 350,000 distinct CDR3 sequences, nearly 60% recorded once. The sequenced sample was peripheral blood. This chain links TRBV4-3 with TRBJ2-3, with 14 bases fitting TRBD2. The TCR originated in a woman in her 30s with primary liver carcinoma and hepatitis B virus infection. The CDR3 bases are TGCGCCAGCACCCAAGGGGGACTAGCGGGGGATATGCAATATTTT. It encodes CASTQGGLAGDMQYF.